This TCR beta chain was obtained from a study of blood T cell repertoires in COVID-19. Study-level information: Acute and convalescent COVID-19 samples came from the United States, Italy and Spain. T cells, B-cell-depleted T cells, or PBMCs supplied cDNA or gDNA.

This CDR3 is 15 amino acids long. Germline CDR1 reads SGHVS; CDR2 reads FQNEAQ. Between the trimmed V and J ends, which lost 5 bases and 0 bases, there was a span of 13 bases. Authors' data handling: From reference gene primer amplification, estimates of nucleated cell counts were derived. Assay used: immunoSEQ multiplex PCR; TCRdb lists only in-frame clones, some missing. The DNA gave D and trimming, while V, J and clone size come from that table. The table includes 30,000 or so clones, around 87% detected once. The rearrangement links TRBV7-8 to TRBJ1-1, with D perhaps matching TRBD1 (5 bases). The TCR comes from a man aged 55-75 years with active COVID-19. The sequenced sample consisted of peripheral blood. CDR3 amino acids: CASSLKRQLNTEAFF. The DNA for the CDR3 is TGTGCCAGCAGCCTCAAGCGACAGCTGAACACTGAAGCTTTCTTT.